One sample yielded the 25 T cell receptor beta chains listed below, sequenced in a study of cytomegalovirus exposure and HLA in healthy donors. The data were produced by immunoSEQ multiplex PCR, yet TCRdb's version contains in-frame clones alone and is incomplete. This table has roughly 260,000 clones, roughly 90% appearing once. The sequenced sample consisted of PBMCs. These TCRs come from a woman aged 18-29 years in good health and CMV-seronegative.

The chain carries TRBV5-6 and TRBJ1-5, with D maybe TRBD1 (5 bases). CDR1 and CDR2 (germline): SGHDT, YYEEEE. CDR3 size: 16 residues. V dropped 0 bases and J dropped 7 bases, with 17 bases sitting between them. CDR3: CASSLGGMTVGQPQHF. The CDR3 region has the DNA TGTGCCAGCAGCTTGGGCGGAATGACAGTGGGGCAGCCCCAGCATTTT.

This chain connects TRBV4-1 to TRBJ2-3; 8 nucleotides agree with TRBD2. The CDR3 length is 17 residues. Trimming at V came to 6 bases and at J to 4 bases, leaving 15 bases not matched to a gene. Germline V gene sequence: CDR1 MGHRA, CDR2 YSYEKL. CDR3 nucleotides: TGCGCCAGCAGTCCAAGTGGGCGGGGGGCCAACGCAGATACGCAGTATTTT. Amino acid sequence: CASSPSGRGANADTQYF.

This clone turned up a few times. The chain couples TRBV19 to TRBJ1-2, with 9 positions matching TRBD1. The CDR3 contains 14 residues. Germline V lookup: CDR1 LNHDA, CDR2 SQIVND (reference sequence). V dropped 5 bases and J dropped 6; count of bases not matched to a gene: 7. CDR3 loop: CASSVTGGENGYTF. CDR3 coding DNA: TGTGCCAGTAGTGTTACAGGGGGCGAGAATGGCTACACCTTC.

The V and J genes are TRBV9 and TRBJ1-6; TRBD1 matches 11 bases. This CDR3 has 15 amino acids. Germline V gene lookup returns CDR1 SGDLS and CDR2 YYNGEE. The trim removed 3 bases at V and 7 bases at J, leaving 3 bases unmatched. In DNA form, the CDR3 reads TGTGCCAGCAGCGGGACAGGGGGCGGGAATTCACCCCTCCACTTT. Its protein is CASSGTGGGNSPLHF.

As regards this clone: Other DNA sequences in this specimen translate into the identical CDR3. The V and J genes are TRBV18 and TRBJ1-5; maybe TRBD1 (5 bases). Germline CDR1 KGHSH, CDR2 LQKENI. V was clipped by 3 bases and J by 2 bases, with 8 bases between them. There are 14 residues in the CDR3. The chain's CDR3 is CASSPGGGNQPQHF. Here the CDR3 DNA reads TGTGCCAGCTCACCGGGGGGGGGCAATCAGCCCCAGCATTTT.

This chain connects TRBV29-1 to TRBJ2-1; D unclear. CDR1 and CDR2 from the germline V gene are SQVTM and ANQGSEA. There are 13 residues in the CDR3. V was clipped by 4 bases and J by 10 bases, with 17 bases between them. Here the CDR3 DNA reads TGCAGCGTTGGAATTGCGAGAAATAACGAGCAGTTCTTC. Protein product: CSVGIARNNEQFF.

In DNA form, the CDR3 reads TGTGCCAGCACCCCCGGACGGGGGAAGGGTAGCTATGGCTACACCTTC. Translating it yields CASTPGRGKGSYGYTF. V and J are TRBV27 and TRBJ1-2; D perhaps matches TRBD1 (5 bases). The V gene lost 7 bases and the J gene lost 4 bases, with 22 bases spanning the gap. Germline V gene data show CDR1 as MNHEY and CDR2 as SMNVEV (reference sequence). CDR3 length: 16 residues.

The chain carries TRBV10-3 and TRBJ2-7, with 7 bases lining up with TRBD1. This CDR3 is 14 amino acids long. Germline CDR1 ENHRY, CDR2 SYGVKD. Losses at the gene ends were 3 bases for V and 1 base for J; bases not matched to a gene: 3. The CDR3 DNA reads as TGTGCCATCAGTGAAGGGGGACAGTCCTACGAGCAGTACTTC. It yields the protein CAISEGGQSYEQYF.

Only one count was recorded for this clone. The chain couples TRBV5-4 to TRBJ2-7; 9 bases match TRBD1. This CDR3 has 15 residues. The germline V gene encodes CDR1 SGHNT and CDR2 YYREEE (reference sequence). With 5 bases clipped from V and 3 bases from J, the junction kept 9 bases outside the gene matches. The CDR3 protein is CASRQDRGASYEQYF. As DNA, the CDR3 is TGTGCCAGCAGACAAGACAGGGGGGCAAGCTACGAGCAGTACTTC.

The gene calls are TRBV28 and TRBJ2-7, with D tentatively TRBD2 (6 bases). V was trimmed by 3 bases and J by 3 bases, leaving 12 bases between them. Germline V CDR1 and CDR2: MDHEN, SYDVKM. This CDR3 has 14 amino acids. The CDR3 bases are TGTGCCAGCAGTTTCAGACTAGTGAACTACGAGCAGTACTTC. Translated, it gives CASSFRLVNYEQYF.

This clone turned up a few times. The chain uses TRBV27 and TRBJ2-1, with D possibly matching TRBD2 (7 bases). Trimming took 6 bases from V and 5 from J, leaving 14 bases between them. From germline, CDR1 is MNHEY and CDR2 SMNVEV (reference sequence). The CDR3 is 14 residues long. CDR3 sequence reads: CASRHGGPNNEQFF. The CDR3 coding sequence is TGTGCCAGCAGGCACGGGGGGCCGAACAATGAGCAGTTCTTC.

This sequence joins TRBV2 and TRBJ2-4; perhaps TRBD1 as D (6 bases). Germline V gives CDR1 SNHLY, CDR2 FYNNEI. Trimming stripped 10 bases from V and 3 bases from J, with 16 bases between. This CDR3 spans 14 amino acids. CDR3 loop: CATEPQGYKNIQYF. The DNA of the CDR3 is TGTGCCACCGAACCACAGGGTTACAAAAACATTCAGTACTTC.

The rearrangement joins TRBV21-1 to TRBJ2-7; TRBD2, as called in the table, went unchecked against the DNA. TRBV21-1 is flagged as a pseudogene. The CDR3 has 15 residues. The CDR3 region is CASSKFQLAGYEQYV. Here the CDR3 DNA reads TGTGCCAGCAGCAAATTTCAACTAGCGGGCTACGAGCAGTACGTC.

This sequence joins TRBV5-1 and TRBJ2-5; 8 bases are shared with TRBD1. The CDR3 has 15 amino acids. The trim removed 4 bases at V and 3 bases at J, leaving 8 bases unmatched. Germline lookup yields CDR1 SGHRS and CDR2 YFSETQ. The CDR3: CASSPGQGVEETQYF. In DNA, the CDR3 is TGCGCCAGCAGCCCAGGACAGGGAGTGGAAGAGACCCAGTACTTC.

The chain recombines TRBV29-1 with TRBJ2-1; 11 bases match TRBD1. CDR1 SQVTM and CDR2 ANQGSEA come from the germline V gene. V lost 4 bases, J lost 6 bases, and 5 bases stayed unmatched. The CDR3 runs 14 residues. CDR3 protein: CSVVRDRGANEQFF. CDR3 in DNA: TGCAGCGTTGTCCGGGACAGGGGGGCCAATGAGCAGTTCTTC.

V and J are TRBV27 and TRBJ2-1; the match to TRBD2 covers 9 bases. The CDR3 has 16 amino acids. With 6 bases clipped from V and 3 bases from J, the junction kept 9 bases outside the gene matches. The germline CDR1 and CDR2 sequences are MNHEY and SMNVEV (reference sequence). CDR3 protein: CASRTEGLAFYNEQFF. For the CDR3, the DNA is TGTGCCAGCAGAACCGAGGGACTAGCATTCTACAATGAGCAGTTCTTC.

The chain couples TRBV9 to TRBJ2-7, with D maybe TRBD2 (6 bases). Trimming left V 0 bases short and J 7 bases short, with 11 bases between. Germline V gene lookup returns CDR1 SGDLS and CDR2 YYNGEE. CDR3 size: 13 residues. The CDR3 DNA follows: TGTGCCAGCAGCGTAGGGGGGGTAGAGGAGCAGTACTTC. This gives the protein CASSVGGVEEQYF.

V gene TRBV5-6 combines with J gene TRBJ2-3; 9 nucleotides line up with TRBD2. Germline lookup yields CDR1 SGHDT and CDR2 YYEEEE. CDR3 length: 16 amino acids. V was pared by 3 bases and J by 4 bases, with 9 bases of the junction left unmatched. The CDR3 coding sequence is TGTGCCAGCAGCTCAAGGGCGGGGGGGCGAGCAGATACGCAGTATTTT. This translates into CASSSRAGGRADTQYF.

The rearrangement uses TRBV7-8 and TRBJ2-1; 7 bases are shared with TRBD2. V lost 2 bases to trimming and J lost 10 bases; unmatched junction nucleotides: 8. The CDR3 has 14 residues. Germline V CDR1 and CDR2: SGHVS, FQNEAQ. In DNA form, the CDR3 reads TGTGCCAGCAGCTTAAGTGGGGGGGTCCGAGAGCAGTTCTTC. It codes for CASSLSGGVREQFF.

The chain employs TRBV7-9 and TRBJ1-4; D might be TRBD1 (6 bases). The V gene's germline CDR1 is SEHNR and CDR2 FQNEAQ (reference sequence). The CDR3 totals 14 residues. The V and J ends lost 6 bases and 4 bases respectively, with 12 bases between them. CDR3: CASRVGANNEKLFF. The DNA for the CDR3 is TGTGCCAGCAGGGTGGGGGCAAATAATGAAAAACTGTTTTTT.

The chain is built from TRBV9 and TRBJ2-2; 8 positions match TRBD1. The CDR3 has 17 amino acids. CDR1 and CDR2 (germline): SGDLS, YYNGEE. Trimming at V came to 3 bases and at J to 5 bases, leaving 12 bases not matched to a gene. CDR3 bases: TGTGCCAGCAGCGATCAGCCGGGACAGGATACTACCGGGGAGCTGTTTTTT. Protein: CASSDQPGQDTTGELFF.

J is TRBJ2-1 and V is TRBV19; TRBD2 aligns across 7 bases. Germline CDR1 LNHDA, CDR2 SQIVND (reference sequence). V lost 4 bases to trimming and J lost 4 bases; unmatched junction nucleotides: 13. This CDR3 is built from 17 residues. The CDR3, as DNA: TGTGCCAGTAGTACTCATTCAAGCGGGGAAAGGTACAATGAGCAGTTCTTC. It encodes CASSTHSSGERYNEQFF.

The genes are TRBV11-2 and TRBJ1-1; tentatively, D is TRBD1 (6 bases). The V end lost 4 bases, the J end lost 1 base, and 13 bases lay between the germline ends. This CDR3 region has 15 residues. The germline gives CDR1 SGHAT, CDR2 FQNNGV. CDR3 sequence reads: CASSSVGGANTEAFF. In DNA form, the CDR3 reads TGTGCCAGCAGCTCCGTCGGGGGGGCGAACACTGAAGCTTTCTTT.

This chain uses TRBV4-1 with TRBJ2-2, with D perhaps TRBD1 (5 bases). CDR3 length: 15 residues. The germline V gene has CDR1 MGHRA and CDR2 YSYEKL. V was cut by 0 bases and J by 8 bases, with 13 bases left in between. The CDR3 nucleotides read TGCGCCAGCAGCCAAGAGCGGCAGGGCTGGGGGGAGCTGTTTTTT. Protein product: CASSQERQGWGELFF.

The chain couples TRBV10-2 to TRBJ1-2; D ambiguous. The CDR3 runs to 13 residues. Germline V gene lookup returns CDR1 WSHSY and CDR2 SAAADI. The ends were cut back, 2 bases at V and 6 bases at J, with 10 bases in the middle. The CDR3 sequence is CASSEPDLNGYTF. Here the CDR3 DNA reads TGCGCCAGCAGTGAGCCTGACTTAAATGGCTACACCTTC.